This T cell receptor (beta chain) was sequenced for a study of blood T cell repertoires in COVID-19. Study as a whole: The samples span acute and convalescent COVID-19 from the United States, Italy and Spain.

Some clones are missing from TCRdb's copy, which holds only in-frame ones; the method was immunoSEQ multiplex PCR. The sample has more than 85,000 clones, approximately 90% seen once. Germline CDR1 and CDR2: LNHDA and SQIVND (reference sequence). The CDR3 loop spans 12 amino acids. Trimming cost V 3 bases and J 4 bases, with 4 bases left between them. The source of this sequence is an older man with acute or convalescent COVID-19. The genes are TRBV19 and TRBJ1-3; D is uncertain. Sequenced: peripheral blood. Here the CDR3 reads CASSIQGNTIYF. The DNA for the CDR3 is TGTGCCAGTAGTATCCAGGGAAACACCATATATTTT.